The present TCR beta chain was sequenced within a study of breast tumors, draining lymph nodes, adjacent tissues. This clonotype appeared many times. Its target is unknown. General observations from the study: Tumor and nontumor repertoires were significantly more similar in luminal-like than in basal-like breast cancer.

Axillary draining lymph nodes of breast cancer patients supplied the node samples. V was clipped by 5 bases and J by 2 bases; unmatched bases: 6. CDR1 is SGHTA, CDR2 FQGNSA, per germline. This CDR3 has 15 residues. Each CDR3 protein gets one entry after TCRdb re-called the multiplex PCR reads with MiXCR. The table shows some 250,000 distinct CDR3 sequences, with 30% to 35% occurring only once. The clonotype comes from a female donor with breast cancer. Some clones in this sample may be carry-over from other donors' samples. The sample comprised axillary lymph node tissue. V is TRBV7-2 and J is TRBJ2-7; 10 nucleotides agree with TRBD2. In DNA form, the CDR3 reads TGTGCCAGCAGCCGGACTAGCGGAAACACCTACGAGCAGTACTTC. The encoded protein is CASSRTSGNTYEQYF.